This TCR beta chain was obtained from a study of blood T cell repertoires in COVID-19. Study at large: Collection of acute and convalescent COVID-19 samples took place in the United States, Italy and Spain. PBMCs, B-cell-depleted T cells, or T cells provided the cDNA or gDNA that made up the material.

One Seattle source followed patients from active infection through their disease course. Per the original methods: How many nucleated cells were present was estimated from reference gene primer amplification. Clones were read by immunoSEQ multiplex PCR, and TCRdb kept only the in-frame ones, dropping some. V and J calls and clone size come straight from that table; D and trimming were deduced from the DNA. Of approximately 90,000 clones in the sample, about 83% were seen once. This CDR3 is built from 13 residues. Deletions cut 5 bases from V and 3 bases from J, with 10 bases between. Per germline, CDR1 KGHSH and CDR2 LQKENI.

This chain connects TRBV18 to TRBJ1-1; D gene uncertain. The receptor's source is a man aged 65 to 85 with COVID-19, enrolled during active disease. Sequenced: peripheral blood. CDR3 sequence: CASSEKPDTEAFF. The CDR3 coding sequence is TGTGCCAGCTCAGAGAAACCGGACACTGAAGCTTTCTTT.